These 12 T cell receptor beta chains were all obtained from the same sample, sequenced in a study of graft-versus-host responses after intestinal transplantation. TCRdb's copy holds only in-frame clones and misses some; the assay was immunoSEQ multiplex PCR. Of about 110,000 clones in the sample, around nine tenths are singletons; the top ten hold 0.2% to 0.25%. No antigen has been identified for these receptors. The source was unstimulated CD4+ T cells sorted from spleen or lymph node cells, collected before transplant. The receptors shown here come from a human donor who was the organ donor for an intestinal transplant.

The V and J genes are TRBV5-5 and TRBJ1-2, with 10 bases lining up with TRBD1. Germline loops: CDR1 SGHKS, CDR2 YYEKEE (reference sequence). The V segment lost 0 bases and the J segment 3 bases; nucleotides outside the gene matches: 5. CDR3 size: 16 residues. The CDR3 DNA reads TGTGCCAGCAGCTTGGACGGGACAGGGGTTTACTATGGCTACACCTTC. Translated: CASSLDGTGVYYGYTF.

About this clone itself: Other DNA sequences from this sample encode an identical CDR3 as well. V usage is TRBV6-6 and J usage is TRBJ1-1; D may be TRBD1 (5 bases). The CDR3 contains 14 residues. V was pared by 6 bases and J by 6 bases, with 17 bases between. Germline V lookup: CDR1 MNHNY, CDR2 SVGAGI (reference sequence). In nucleotides, the CDR3 is TGTGCCAGCAGACCCAGGGAGGTGATCCCTGAAGCTTTCTTT. Protein: CASRPREVIPEAFF.

This clone showed up just once. The V and J genes are TRBV11-2 and TRBJ1-4; the D gene is possibly TRBD1 (6 bases). V was clipped by 3 bases and J by 3 bases, with 11 bases between them. The V gene's germline CDR1 is SGHAT and CDR2 FQNNGV. The CDR3 runs to 15 residues. The CDR3 loop is CASSFRKGANEKLFF. CDR3 nucleotides: TGTGCCAGCAGCTTTAGGAAGGGGGCTAATGAAAAACTGTTTTTT.

The V gene is TRBV6-5, the J gene TRBJ1-1; no reliable D call. This CDR3 has 15 amino acids. V was shortened by 6 bases and J by 4 bases, with 18 bases between the two germline ends. CDR1 MNHEY and CDR2 SVGAGI come from the germline V gene. CDR3 nucleotide sequence: TGTGCCAGCAGGAACCCGGGAGGAGGTGGCACTGAAGCTTTCTTT. As protein: CASRNPGGGGTEAFF.

J is TRBJ2-7 and V is TRBV7-8; possible D gene TRBD2, 5 bases. V gave up 1 base and J gave up 3 bases, with 13 bases separating them. This CDR3 is 15 amino acids long. Germline-derived CDR1 and CDR2 are SGHVS and FQNEAQ. The CDR3 DNA is TGTGCCAGCAGCTTAGAGCGGCAGGATATCTACGAGCAGTACTTC. Its translation is CASSLERQDIYEQYF.

V is TRBV15 and J is TRBJ2-3, with 9 nucleotides matching TRBD1. CDR1 and CDR2 (germline): LNHNV, YYDKDF (reference sequence). The junction had 6 bases not matched to a gene; V was cut back by 1 base and J by 7 bases. There are 15 residues in the CDR3. The CDR3 region is CATSRVRQGVNTQYF. As DNA, the CDR3 is TGTGCCACCAGCAGAGTAAGACAGGGGGTAAATACGCAGTATTTT.

The chain has TRBV7-2 and TRBJ2-7; possible D gene TRBD1, 6 bases. Germline V gene data show CDR1 as SGHTA and CDR2 as FQGNSA. CDR3 length: 15 amino acids. Trimming took off 0 bases at V and 3 bases at J, with 12 bases between the two ends. The CDR3 here is CASSLAGAGHYEQYF. The CDR3 bases are TGTGCCAGCAGCTTAGCGGGGGCGGGTCACTACGAGCAGTACTTC.

This chain uses TRBV27 with TRBJ1-2, with D maybe TRBD1 (6 bases). CDR1 MNHEY and CDR2 SMNVEV come from the germline V gene (reference sequence). The CDR3 consists of 13 residues. Trimming removed 2 bases from V and 4 bases from J, with 8 bases in between. The DNA of the CDR3 is TGTGCCAGCAGTTTAATAGGGGGCTATGGCTACACCTTC. Protein product: CASSLIGGYGYTF.

The V gene is TRBV6-1, the J gene TRBJ2-7, with TRBD2 matching 7 bases. The germline V gene encodes CDR1 MNHNS and CDR2 SASEGT. The CDR3 runs to 13 residues. The V segment lost 5 bases and the J segment 0 bases; nucleotides outside the gene matches: 1. The CDR3 DNA reads as TGTGCCAGCAGTAGACTAGCCTCCTACGAGCAGTACTTC. The encoded protein is CASSRLASYEQYF.

Notes on this clone: Distinct nucleotide sequences in the sample also encode this CDR3. The rearrangement uses TRBV18 and TRBJ1-1; D ambiguous. This CDR3 has 13 amino acids. The V end lost 6 bases, the J end lost 3 bases, and 11 bases lay between the germline ends. Germline V gene sequence: CDR1 KGHSH, CDR2 LQKENI. CDR3 DNA: TGTGCCAGCTCTTCCGGGCGGGACACTGAAGCTTTCTTT. It codes for CASSSGRDTEAFF.

This clone was detected only once. V gene TRBV27 combines with J gene TRBJ2-3; D perhaps matches TRBD2 (6 bases). The CDR3 is made up of 15 amino acids. The ends were cut back, 2 bases at V and 0 bases at J, with 9 bases in the middle. Germline V gives CDR1 MNHEY, CDR2 SMNVEV (reference sequence). The CDR3 protein is CASSLRGLSTDTQYF. CDR3 nucleotides: TGTGCCAGCAGTTTAAGGGGACTGAGCACAGATACGCAGTATTTT.

CDR3 sequence reads: CASSAGRKTGELFF. CDR3 coding DNA: TGTGCCAGCAGTGCCGGGAGGAAGACCGGGGAGCTGTTTTTT. The V and J genes are TRBV2 and TRBJ2-2, with 7 bases matching TRBD2. The CDR3 has 14 residues. CDR1 is SNHLY, CDR2 FYNNEI, per germline. The junction had 4 bases not matched to a gene; V was cut back by 4 bases and J by 5 bases.